This TCR beta chain was sequenced for a study of T cell clonality in common variable immunodeficiency. Clones were read by immunoSEQ multiplex PCR, and TCRdb kept only the in-frame ones, dropping some. The sample yields about 7,100 clones, without any singletons. Germline lookup yields CDR1 KGHSH and CDR2 LQKENI. This CDR3 region has 15 residues. The ends were cut back, 4 bases at V and 0 bases at J, with 10 bases in the middle. This clone was counted a few times. What it binds is unknown. The read comes to an end 3 residues before the CDR3 does, leaving the germline J gene to fill in the end. Overall study results and limits: In common variable immunodeficiency, TCR beta chains reportedly carried fewer deletions and N-nucleotide insertions. CVID patient heterogeneity limited repertoire-clinical complication correlations. Authors noted CVID clonality's cause needs subpopulation repertoire sequencing. Compared with controls, CVID subjects had fewer shared TCRbeta clones.

No CVID subject was ill or on immunomodulatory drugs when sampled. The chain couples TRBV18 to TRBJ1-3, with a weak D call TRBD1 (6 bases). The clonotype was recovered from a human donor with common variable immunodeficiency. The specimen sequenced was peripheral blood mononuclear cells. This CDR3 is CASSQTGTSGNTIYF. The sequenced part of the CDR3 DNA is TGTGCCAGCTCACAAACAGGGACCTCTGGAAACACC.